Described below is a single TCR beta chain sequence and its context. The antigen is unknown. These data come from a study of CD8+CD57+ T cells in acquired aplastic anemia. According to the study, genomic DNA was the template for TCR beta VDJ and CDR3 profiling. TCRdb independently ran MiXCR on the reads; one entry per CDR3 protein. Among 15,000 to 20,000 distinct CDR3 sequences, over 35% were seen once, and the ten largest hold 80% to 90%. Study observations and caveats: Total CD4+ and CD8+ pools in patients were more diverse than the CD8+CD57+ cells of those patients.

Trimming took 0 bases from V and 2 from J, leaving 14 bases between them. CDR3 length equals 16 residues. Germline assignment: CDR1 DFQATT and CDR2 SNEGSKA (reference sequence). Patients who underwent sequencing had shown CD8+CD57+ cell expansion by flow cytometry. The sequencing sample was made of CD8+CD57+ T cells sorted from PBMCs. As to subset: bead-enriched CD8+CD57+ effector memory T cells from SAA patients. The receptor was isolated from a human donor with aplastic anemia. This chain links TRBV20-1 with TRBJ1-5; maybe TRBD1 (6 bases). For the CDR3, the DNA is TGCAGTGCTAGAGAGGGAGGGGGTATGGGCAATCAGCCCCAGCATTTT. Protein sequence: CSAREGGGMGNQPQHF.